This TCR beta chain appears in the sequencing data of a study of blood T cell repertoires in COVID-19. The CDR3 contains 13 residues. CDR1 and CDR2 (germline): SNHLY, FYNNEI. Unmatched junction bases numbered 7, after V lost 10 bases and J lost 7 bases. The table came from immunoSEQ multiplex PCR; TCRdb's copy has only in-frame clones and leaves some out. The table lists about 250,000 clones, around 85% of them singletons. The sample comprised PBMCs or T cells enriched from blood (not recorded which). The receptor's source is a woman aged 50 to 60 with acute COVID-19. V gene TRBV2 combines with J gene TRBJ1-6, with 7 bases identical to TRBD1. CDR3: CAKRDRENSPLHF. CDR3 nucleotides: TGTGCCAAAAGGGACAGAGAGAATTCACCCCTCCACTTT.